Listed here are 5 T cell receptor beta chains from one sample, sequenced in a study of cytomegalovirus exposure and HLA in healthy donors. It was with 60 Vbeta and 13 Jbeta primers that the PCR ran. Produced via immunoSEQ multiplex PCR; TCRdb's table is partial and in-frame only. Among approximately 110,000 clones listed, about 61% were seen once. The sequenced material came from PBMCs. The receptor set was obtained from a woman aged 25-40 years in good health and CMV-seronegative.

The chain recombines TRBV5-4 with TRBJ2-3, with D possibly TRBD2 on 6 matching bases. The CDR3 consists of 16 residues. CDR1 and CDR2 from the germline V gene are SGHNT and YYREEE (reference sequence). The ends were cut back, 6 bases at V and 2 bases at J, with 19 bases in the middle. The CDR3 bases are TGTGCCAGCATGAACCAGGGACTGTCCTCCACAGATACGCAGTATTTT. It specifies CASMNQGLSSTDTQYF.

Only a few counts were recorded for this clone. The chain carries TRBV5-1 and TRBJ1-4, with TRBD1 as a possible D gene (6 bases). CDR1 SGHRS and CDR2 YFSETQ come from the germline V gene. This CDR3 is built from 15 residues. V lost 2 bases, J lost 6 bases, and 14 bases lay in between. CDR3 bases: TGCGCCAGCAGCTTAAAGGGGGGGGCGGATGAAAAACTGTTTTTT. As protein: CASSLKGGADEKLFF.

The rearrangement uses TRBV11-2 and TRBJ2-1; 7 bases agree with TRBD2. The CDR3 contains 14 residues. The junction had 3 bases not matched to a gene; V was cut back by 5 bases and J by 2 bases. Germline CDR1 and CDR2: SGHAT and FQNNGV. The CDR3 region has the DNA TGTGCCAGCAGCCTCGGGACTACCTACAATGAGCAGTTCTTC. This gives the protein CASSLGTTYNEQFF.

V is TRBV7-8 and J is TRBJ2-1, with a weak D call TRBD1 (6 bases). This CDR3 spans 17 amino acids. CDR1 SGHVS and CDR2 FQNEAQ come from the germline V gene. The V and J ends lost 5 bases and 1 base respectively, with 18 bases between them. The CDR3: CASSVSTGGLSYNEQFF. As DNA, the CDR3 is TGTGCCAGCAGCGTATCAACTGGGGGCCTTTCCTACAATGAGCAGTTCTTC.

The rearrangement joins TRBV9 to TRBJ2-5; 9 bases agree with TRBD2. In germline, CDR1 is SGDLS, CDR2 YYNGEE. Germline trimming cut 4 bases from V and 2 bases from J; bases unmatched to any gene: 15. CDR3 length: 18 residues. The CDR3, as DNA: TGTGCCAGCAGCCCCCGCGATAGGCTAGCGGGAAATCAAGAGACCCAGTACTTC. It specifies CASSPRDRLAGNQETQYF.